This entry concerns a single TCR beta chain. Its target is not known. This CDR3 has 13 amino acids. The V gene lost 6 bases and the J gene lost 3 bases, with 11 bases spanning the gap. Germline CDR1 MNHEY, CDR2 SVGAGI. Each TRB amplification used roughly 220-550 ng of genomic DNA from blood. The data belong to a study of T and B cells in COVID-19 patients. Study overall: The recovered cohort's median age was around 31 years, versus around 70 years in active infection. General study points: Sorted SARS-CoV-2-responsive or tetramer+ T cells and CD4+, regulatory and CD8+ subsets were not yet sequenced. Symptomatic-phase blood samples from mildly ill patients and early samples from severe cases were scarce.

TRB rearrangements were amplified by multiplex PCR with BIOMED2 TRB-A/B primers. TCRdb redid the calling of the multiplex PCR reads with MiXCR, one entry per CDR3 protein. Counted here are 10,000 to 13,000 distinct CDR3 sequences, about 30% occurring once; the ten biggest clones make up 14%. Material: blood. J is TRBJ2-5 and V is TRBV6-5; D is possibly TRBD1 (5 bases). The sequence derives from a human donor with active COVID-19. CDR3 amino acids: CASRTAQKETQYF. In DNA form, the CDR3 reads TGTGCCAGCAGGACAGCACAAAAAGAGACCCAGTACTTC.